Listed here is a single T cell receptor (beta chain). This sample stems from a study of shared clonotypes between healthy human individuals. Whole-study context: The donor group consisted of two women and a few men, aged 18 to 49. Each donor's CD8 memory used one plate, CD8 naive two, each CD4 subset three.

Germline values: CDR1 SGHDN, CDR2 FVKESK. Trimming removed 4 bases from V and 6 bases from J, with 14 bases in between. This CDR3 has 14 amino acids. The authors divided CD4+ cells into CD45RA+ naive and CD45RA-negative memory subsets. TCRdb's table, derived via immunoSEQ multiplex PCR, lists solely in-frame clones and lacks some. The sample includes some 500,000 clones, approximately 95% of them seen just once. The genes are TRBV14 and TRBJ2-3; tentatively, D is TRBD2 (5 bases). The TCR was taken from a woman in her thirties in good health. Source material: naive CD4+ T cells sorted from blood. Subset defined: CD45RA+ positively selected. CDR3 coding DNA: TGTGCCAGCAGCCCAATACTAGGTGCTGATACGCAGTATTTT. This translates into CASSPILGADTQYF.